Following are 11 T cell receptor beta chains from one sample sequenced in a study of T cell responses to AZD1222 COVID-19 vaccine. Using immunoSEQ multiplex PCR, the repertoire was profiled, and TCRdb retains in-frame clones only, with some absent. The table includes 150,000 or so clones, 80% to 95% detected once. The source material was peripheral blood, sampled 28 days after the second AZD1222 dose. These receptors were taken from an adult who received the AZD1222 COVID-19 vaccine.

The chain links TRBV12-5 to TRBJ2-7; 14 positions match TRBD2. V lost 5 bases and J lost 5; bases outside the gene matches: 5. The length of the CDR3 is 15 residues. CDR1 is LGHNT and CDR2 is FRNRAP in the germline V gene. CDR3 amino acids: CASGTGLAGVDEQYF. The CDR3 DNA reads TGTGCTAGTGGTACGGGACTAGCGGGGGTTGACGAGCAGTACTTC.

This chain connects TRBV4-1 to TRBJ2-5; no clear D gene. The CDR3 spans 15 residues. Germline values: CDR1 MGHRA, CDR2 YSYEKL. The ends were cut back, 0 bases at V and 1 base at J, with 9 bases in the middle. The CDR3 protein is CASSQEGRVQETQYF. The DNA of the CDR3 is TGCGCCAGCAGCCAAGAGGGCCGGGTCCAAGAGACCCAGTACTTC.

The V gene is TRBV12-3 or TRBV12-4, the J gene TRBJ2-5; D gene uncertain. CDR3 length equals 13 residues. V dropped 3 bases and J dropped 1 base, with 6 bases sitting between them. The CDR3 DNA follows: TGTGCCAGCAGTTTTTTGGGCCAAGAGACCCAGTACTTC. Protein sequence: CASSFLGQETQYF.

The chain couples TRBV27 to TRBJ2-1; TRBD2 agrees at 9 bases. This CDR3 is built from 15 residues. Losses at the gene ends were 1 base for V and 5 bases for J; bases not matched to a gene: 3. CDR1 is MNHEY and CDR2 is SMNVEV in the germline V gene (reference sequence). The CDR3 DNA sequence: TGTGCCAGCAGTTTATGGGCGGGAGGGGACAATGAGCAGTTCTTC. Translated, it gives CASSLWAGGDNEQFF.

The chain has TRBV2 and TRBJ1-2; D may be TRBD1 (5 bases). Germline CDR1 reads SNHLY; CDR2 reads FYNNEI. V was clipped by 7 bases and J by 6 bases, with 21 bases between them. The CDR3 is 15 residues long. CDR3 in DNA: TGTGCCAGCACGAGGCAGGGAAATTTTATGGATGGCTACACCTTC. Protein sequence: CASTRQGNFMDGYTF.

V and J are TRBV2 and TRBJ2-1; D uncertain. This CDR3 is built from 16 residues. Trimming removed 6 bases from V and 5 bases from J, with 20 bases in between. Germline loops: CDR1 SNHLY, CDR2 FYNNEI. CDR3 sequence (DNA): TGTGCCAGCAGCCGCGGCTCGACTCGGGCAAACAATGAGCAGTTCTTC. Protein sequence: CASSRGSTRANNEQFF.

The chain recombines TRBV18 with TRBJ2-2, with 8 bases lining up with TRBD1. V lost 4 bases, J lost 5 bases, and 9 bases stayed unmatched. There are 16 residues in the CDR3. Germline V gene sequence: CDR1 KGHSH, CDR2 LQKENI. The chain's CDR3 is CASSLNRDRLTGELFF. CDR3 DNA sequence: TGTGCCAGCTCACTTAACCGGGACAGGCTGACCGGGGAGCTGTTTTTT.

This rearrangement joins TRBV11-3 to TRBJ1-1, with D maybe TRBD1 (5 bases). V was shortened by 2 bases and J by 0 bases, with 7 bases between the two germline ends. The germline V gene encodes CDR1 SGHNT and CDR2 YENEEA. This CDR3 spans 14 amino acids. The CDR3 protein is CASSLRGMNTEAFF. CDR3 in DNA: TGTGCCAGCAGCTTAAGGGGTATGAACACTGAAGCTTTCTTT.

The V call is TRBV28, the J call TRBJ1-6; 11 bases are shared with TRBD1. Germline CDR1 MDHEN, CDR2 SYDVKM. V shed 4 bases and J 6 bases; nucleotides not matched to a gene: 5. This CDR3 spans 16 amino acids. The CDR3 nucleotides are TGTGCCAGCAGTTCGAGCGGGACAGGGGGTAATTCACCCCTCCACTTT. The encoded protein is CASSSSGTGGNSPLHF.

The rearrangement uses TRBV7-8 and TRBJ1-5, with a tentative D call TRBD1 (6 bases). The CDR3 totals 15 residues. Trimming shortened V by 2 bases and J by 3 bases, and 11 bases separated the two germline ends. Germline CDR1 is SGHVS and CDR2 is FQNEAQ. The CDR3 reads CASSLFAGVNQPQHF. Here the CDR3 DNA reads TGTGCCAGCAGCTTATTTGCAGGGGTCAATCAGCCCCAGCATTTT.

J is TRBJ1-5 and V is TRBV19, with TRBD1 as a possible D gene (6 bases). CDR1 is LNHDA, CDR2 SQIVND, per germline (reference sequence). The CDR3 length is 15 residues. V dropped 5 bases and J dropped 3 bases, with 14 bases sitting between them. The chain's CDR3 is CASSRNRDNNQPQHF. CDR3 sequence (DNA): TGTGCCAGTAGTCGCAACCGGGACAACAATCAGCCCCAGCATTTT.